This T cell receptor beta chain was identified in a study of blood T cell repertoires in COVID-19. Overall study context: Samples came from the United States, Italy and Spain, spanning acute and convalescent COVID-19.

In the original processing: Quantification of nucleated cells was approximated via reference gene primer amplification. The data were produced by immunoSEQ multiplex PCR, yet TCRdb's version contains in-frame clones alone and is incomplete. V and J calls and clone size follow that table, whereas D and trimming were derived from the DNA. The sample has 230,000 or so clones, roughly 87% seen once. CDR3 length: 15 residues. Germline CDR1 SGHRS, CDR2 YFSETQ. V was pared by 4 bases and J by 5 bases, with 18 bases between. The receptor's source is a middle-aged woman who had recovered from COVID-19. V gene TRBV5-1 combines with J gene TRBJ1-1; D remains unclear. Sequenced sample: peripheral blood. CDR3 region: CASSGDWGGGTEAFF. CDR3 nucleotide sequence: TGCGCCAGCAGCGGCGACTGGGGTGGAGGGACTGAAGCTTTCTTT.